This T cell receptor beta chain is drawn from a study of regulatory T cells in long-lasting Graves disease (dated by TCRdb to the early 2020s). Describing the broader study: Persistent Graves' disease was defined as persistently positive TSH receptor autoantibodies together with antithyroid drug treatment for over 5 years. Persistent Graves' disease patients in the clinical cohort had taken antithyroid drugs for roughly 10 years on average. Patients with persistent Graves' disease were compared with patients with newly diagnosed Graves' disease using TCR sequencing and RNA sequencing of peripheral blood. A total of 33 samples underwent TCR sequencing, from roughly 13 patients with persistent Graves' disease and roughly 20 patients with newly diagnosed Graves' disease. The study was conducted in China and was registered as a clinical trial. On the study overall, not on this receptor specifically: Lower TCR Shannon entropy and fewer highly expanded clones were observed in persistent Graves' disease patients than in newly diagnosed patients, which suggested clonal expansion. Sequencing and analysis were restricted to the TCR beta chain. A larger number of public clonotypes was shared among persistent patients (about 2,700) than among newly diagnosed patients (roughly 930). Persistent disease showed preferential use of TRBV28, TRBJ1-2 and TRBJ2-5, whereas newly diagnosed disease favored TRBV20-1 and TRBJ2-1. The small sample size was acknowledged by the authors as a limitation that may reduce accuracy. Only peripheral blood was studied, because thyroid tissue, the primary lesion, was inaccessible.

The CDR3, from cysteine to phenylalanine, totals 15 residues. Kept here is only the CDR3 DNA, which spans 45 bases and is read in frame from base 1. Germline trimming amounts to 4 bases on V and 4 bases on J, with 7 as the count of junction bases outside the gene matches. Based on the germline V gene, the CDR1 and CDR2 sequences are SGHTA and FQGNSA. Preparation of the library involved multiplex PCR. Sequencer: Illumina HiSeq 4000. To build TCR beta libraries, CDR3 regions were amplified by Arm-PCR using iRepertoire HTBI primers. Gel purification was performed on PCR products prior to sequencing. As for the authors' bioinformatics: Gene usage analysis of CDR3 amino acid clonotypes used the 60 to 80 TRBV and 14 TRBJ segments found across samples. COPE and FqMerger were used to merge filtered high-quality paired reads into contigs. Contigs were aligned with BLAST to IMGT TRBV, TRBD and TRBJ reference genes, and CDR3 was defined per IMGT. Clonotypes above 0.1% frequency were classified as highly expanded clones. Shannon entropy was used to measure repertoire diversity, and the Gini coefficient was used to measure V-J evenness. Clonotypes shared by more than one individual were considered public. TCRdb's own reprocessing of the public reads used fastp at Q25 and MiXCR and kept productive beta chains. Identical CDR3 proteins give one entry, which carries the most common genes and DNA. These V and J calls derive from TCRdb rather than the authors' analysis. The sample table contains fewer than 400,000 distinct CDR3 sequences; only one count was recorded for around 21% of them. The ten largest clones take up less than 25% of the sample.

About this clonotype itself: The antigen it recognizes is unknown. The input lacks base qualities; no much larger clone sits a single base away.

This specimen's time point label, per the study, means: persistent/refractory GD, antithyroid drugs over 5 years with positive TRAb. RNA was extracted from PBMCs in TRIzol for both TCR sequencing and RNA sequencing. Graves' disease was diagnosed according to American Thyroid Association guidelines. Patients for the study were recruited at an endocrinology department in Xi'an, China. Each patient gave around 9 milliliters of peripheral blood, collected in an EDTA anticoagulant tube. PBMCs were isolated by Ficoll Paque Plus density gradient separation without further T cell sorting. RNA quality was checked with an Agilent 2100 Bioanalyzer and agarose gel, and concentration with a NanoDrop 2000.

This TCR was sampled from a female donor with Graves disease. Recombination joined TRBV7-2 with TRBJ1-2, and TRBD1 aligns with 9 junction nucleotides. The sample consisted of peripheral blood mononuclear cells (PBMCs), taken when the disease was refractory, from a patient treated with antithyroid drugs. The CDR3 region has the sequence CASSSGQGYGYGYTF. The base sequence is TGTGCCAGCAGCTCTGGACAGGGGTACGGCTATGGCTACACCTTC.